The 14 T cell receptor beta chains listed next were all sequenced from one sample in a study of blood T cells in healthy people across ages. The use of a sample-barcoded 5' primer and a J-beta primer mix characterized a second PCR of about 7 to 12 cycles. TCRdb re-called the 5' RACE reads through MiXCR, storing one row per CDR3 protein. The sample has fewer than 700,000 distinct CDR3 sequences; around 41% are singletons. The specimen was blood. The receptors come from a man older than 75 in good health.

The chain uses TRBV6-4 and TRBJ2-7; 7 bases are shared with TRBD2. The J segment lost 2 bases and the V segment lost 7 bases, leaving 5 bases of the junction unmatched. In germline, CDR1 is MRHNA, CDR2 SNTAGT. The CDR3 has 13 amino acids. Here the CDR3 DNA reads TGTGCCAGCACCAGACTAGCCCCCTACGAGCAGTACTTC. Translating it yields CASTRLAPYEQYF.

A few counts support this clonotype. V is TRBV21-1 and J is TRBJ2-7; TRBD2, the table's D call, lacks a check against the DNA. TRBV21-1 is a pseudogene locus. CDR3 length: 19 residues. The CDR3 reads CASTRCCGRLAGLNYEQYF. The CDR3 DNA follows: TGTGCCAGCACCCGGTGCTGTGGCAGGCTAGCGGGGCTTAACTACGAGCAGTACTTC.

A few counts support this clonotype. The rearrangement links TRBV7-8 to TRBJ2-1; D not resolved. CDR3 length: 14 amino acids. CDR1 is SGHVS, CDR2 FQNEAQ, per germline. Trimming pared 7 bases from V and 2 bases from J, leaving 12 bases between. CDR3 residues: CASNRLSPYNEQFF. CDR3 nucleotide sequence: TGTGCCAGCAACCGACTCTCCCCCTACAATGAGCAGTTCTTC.

The chain joins TRBV3-1 to TRBJ1-5; tentatively, D is TRBD1 (5 bases). Trimming shortened V by 5 bases and J by 2 bases, and 7 bases separated the two germline ends. The CDR3 length is 13 residues. The germline CDR1 and CDR2 sequences are LGHDT and YNNKEL (reference sequence). The CDR3, as DNA: TGTGCCAGCAGCATACAGGGCAATCAGCCCCAGCATTTT. It specifies CASSIQGNQPQHF.

V usage is TRBV6-6 and J usage is TRBJ1-5; no reliable D call. The CDR3 loop spans 15 amino acids. Germline-derived CDR1 and CDR2 are MNHNY and SVGAGI (reference sequence). Trimming took 6 bases from V and 2 from J, leaving 14 bases between them. The CDR3 loop is CASRPSDVGNQPQHF. In DNA form, the CDR3 reads TGTGCCAGCAGGCCATCAGACGTTGGCAATCAGCCCCAGCATTTT.

This sequence joins TRBV20-1 and TRBJ1-2; D gene ambiguous. V was clipped by 0 bases and J by 8 bases, with 16 bases between them. The CDR3 is 14 amino acids. Germline loops: CDR1 DFQATT, CDR2 SNEGSKA (reference sequence). The CDR3 DNA reads as TGCAGTGCTAGAGAAAGTCTGCTTCGTGGAGGCTACACCTTC. Its protein is CSARESLLRGGYTF.

A word on this clonotype: Relative to the germline gene, one junction end is altered; a read error may explain this. The chain links TRBV5-1 to TRBJ2-6, with a tentative D call TRBD1 (5 bases). The germline CDR1 and CDR2 sequences are SGHRS and YFSETQ. The CDR3 is 16 residues long. This CDR3 reads CASSLVSGSGVNVLTF. The CDR3 coding sequence is TGCGCCAGCAGCTTGGTTTCAGGGTCTGGGGTCAACGTCCTGACTTTC.

This clonotype showed up just a few times. This rearrangement joins TRBV9 to TRBJ2-7; 8 nucleotides match TRBD1. Germline CDR1 reads SGDLS; CDR2 reads YYNGEE. The CDR3 has 17 residues. V trimming: 3 bases; J trimming: 2 bases; junction bases outside the gene matches: 13. The CDR3 region is CASSEGTLDRAAYEQYF. CDR3 sequence (DNA): TGTGCCAGCAGCGAGGGAACCCTGGACAGGGCCGCCTACGAGCAGTACTTC.

This clonotype has ten or more counts. The chain joins TRBV5-1 to TRBJ1-2; unclear D gene. The CDR3 contains 16 residues. Germline loops: CDR1 SGHRS, CDR2 YFSETQ. V was shortened by 4 bases and J by 1 base, with 17 bases between the two germline ends. The CDR3 is CASSPGPPQDNYGYTF. The CDR3 bases are TGCGCCAGCAGCCCTGGACCCCCACAAGATAACTATGGCTACACCTTC.

V gene TRBV5-1 combines with J gene TRBJ2-3, with D maybe TRBD1 (5 bases). CDR1 and CDR2 (germline): SGHRS, YFSETQ. The CDR3 runs to 15 residues. V was shortened by 1 base and J by 1 base, with 10 bases between the two germline ends. In DNA, the CDR3 is TGCGCCAGCAGCTTGTGGCAGGGTCGCACAGATACGCAGTATTTT. This translates into CASSLWQGRTDTQYF.

Comments on this clonotype: This sequence may be a read error, since a much larger clone differs from it by one base. This chain joins TRBV7-2 and TRBJ2-4; weak D call: TRBD1 (5 bases). The J call may be in error: the DNA end matches TRBJ2-7 better. The CDR3 is 15 amino acids. From germline, CDR1 is SGHTA and CDR2 FQGNSA. The CDR3 here is CASSLSGAITYEQYF. CDR3 DNA sequence: TGTGCCAGCAGCTTAAGTGGGGCCATAACCTACGAGCAGTACTTC.

The V call is TRBV4-3, the J call TRBJ2-5, with 12 bases aligning to TRBD1. The CDR3 runs 16 residues. CDR1 LGHNA and CDR2 YSLEER come from the germline V gene. The trim removed 3 bases at V and 11 bases at J, leaving 13 bases unmatched. The CDR3 sequence: CASSQRDRGLRNEQYF. The CDR3 DNA sequence: TGCGCCAGCAGCCAGAGGGACAGGGGGCTGCGCAATGAGCAGTACTTC.

This chain links TRBV24-1 with TRBJ2-1; 9 nucleotides match TRBD1. The J call may be wrong; the DNA end is better matched by TRBJ2-7. Germline V gene lookup returns CDR1 KGHDR and CDR2 SFDVKD. This CDR3 comprises 15 residues. DNA for the CDR3: TGTGCCACCAGTGGTGGAATCGGGACAGGGTTTGAGCAGTACTTC. It is translated as CATSGGIGTGFEQYF.

This clonotype was seen a handful of times. The V gene is TRBV6-6, the J gene TRBJ2-5, with TRBD2 matching 13 bases. Germline V gene sequence: CDR1 MNHNY, CDR2 SVGAGI (reference sequence). The length of the CDR3 is 15 residues. Trimming cost V 6 bases and J 5 bases; bases outside gene matches: 6. Here the CDR3 DNA reads TGTGCCAGCAGACCTTTGACTAGCGGGAGGGAGACCCAGTACTTC. It specifies CASRPLTSGRETQYF.